These T cell receptor beta chains were read from a single sample in a study of cytomegalovirus exposure and HLA in healthy donors. Profiled with immunoSEQ multiplex PCR; TCRdb holds only in-frame clones, not every one. Altogether 120,000 to 150,000 clones are present, about two thirds being singletons, with the ten largest covering approximately 2%. Specimen: PBMCs. The receptors were gathered from a middle-aged man in good health and CMV-seronegative. Each CDR3 is given with its conserved first and last residue. Fields, in order: V gene, clone size, D gene, J gene, CDR3 protein, CDR3 DNA. A D gene is named only where the DNA matches it firmly. Some rows have no size entry. The others give once, few or many, or a class for an expanded clone.

TRBV5-1	NA	NA	TRBJ2-2	CASYTGTQEAGELFF	TGCGCCAGTTATACCGGGACACAAGAGGCCGGGGAGCTGTTTTTT
TRBV5-4	NA	TRBD2	TRBJ2-7	CASSLKTSGYEQYF	TGTGCCAGCAGCTTAAAGACTAGCGGGTACGAGCAGTACTTC
TRBV7-9	NA	NA	TRBJ2-3	CASSLGRRESTDTQYF	TGTGCCAGCAGCTTAGGCCGGAGGGAGTCCACAGATACGCAGTATTTT
TRBV1	NA	NA	TRBJ1-2	CTSSQSGTGRFYGYTF	TGCACCAGCAGCCAATCTGGGACAGGACGATTCTATGGCTACACCTTC
TRBV10-3	NA	TRBD2	TRBJ2-3	CAISESGSGGSPDTQYF	TGTGCCATCAGTGAGTCGGGGTCGGGAGGAAGTCCAGATACGCAGTATTTT
TRBV4-1	NA	TRBD2	TRBJ2-2	CASRRSGLAGGPGDTGELFF	TGCGCCAGCAGAAGAAGTGGGCTAGCGGGAGGGCCAGGGGACACCGGGGAGCTGTTTTTT
TRBV28	NA	NA	TRBJ2-2	CASSFGYRGTGELFF	TGTGCCAGCAGTTTTGGCTACCGGGGTACCGGGGAGCTGTTTTTT
TRBV7-3	few	NA	TRBJ2-3	CASSSQPGRRDTQYF	TGTGCCAGCAGCTCCCAGCCGGGAAGGAGAGATACGCAGTATTTT
TRBV25-1	few	NA	TRBJ2-7	CASSVPGSNHEQYF	TGTGCCAGCAGTGTCCCGGGGTCTAATCACGAGCAGTACTTC
TRBV7-8	NA	NA	TRBJ2-7	CASSADIPYEQYF	TGTGCCAGCAGCGCGGACATTCCCTACGAGCAGTACTTC
TRBV2	few	NA	TRBJ1-1	CASHRDSHLAFF	TGTGCCAGTCACCGGGACTCCCATCTGGCTTTCTTT
TRBV5-4	NA	NA	TRBJ2-1	CASSPGQSYNEQFF	TGTGCCAGCAGCCCGGGACAATCTTACAATGAGCAGTTCTTC
TRBV25-1	once	NA	TRBJ1-5	CASSESGFGNQPQHF	TGTGCCAGCAGTGAATCCGGTTTTGGCAATCAGCCCCAGCATTTT
TRBV9	NA	TRBD2	TRBJ2-5	CASSVGVLAEETQYF	TGTGCCAGCAGCGTAGGAGTCCTAGCGGAAGAGACCCAGTACTTC
TRBV5-8	few	TRBD1	TRBJ1-1	CASSPWTGGSAFF	TGTGCCAGCAGCCCATGGACAGGAGGATCCGCTTTCTTT
TRBV11-3	NA	NA	TRBJ2-3	CASSLGGTSTDTQYF	TGTGCCAGCAGCTTAGGTGGGACTAGCACAGATACGCAGTATTTT
TRBV6-1	NA	NA	TRBJ1-4	CASSEQELTELFF	TGTGCCAGCAGTGAACAAGAGCTCACGGAACTGTTTTTT
TRBV7-9	NA	TRBD1	TRBJ2-5	CASSSPGQDKYQETQYF	TGTGCCAGCAGCTCGCCGGGACAGGATAAGTACCAAGAGACCCAGTACTTC
TRBV27	NA	TRBD1	TRBJ2-1	CASSWDRGYNEQFF	TGTGCCAGCAGTTGGGACAGGGGATACAATGAGCAGTTCTTC
TRBV28	NA	TRBD1	TRBJ2-1	CAARQDRGDEQFF	TGTGCCGCTCGCCAGGACAGGGGGGATGAGCAGTTCTTC
TRBV4-3	NA	TRBD1	TRBJ1-2	CASSQDRPGQGLRGYTF	TGCGCCAGCAGCCAAGACCGCCCGGGACAGGGATTGAGGGGCTACACCTTC
TRBV29-1	few	TRBD1	TRBJ1-1	CSGTRTGNTEAFF	TGCAGCGGAACGAGGACAGGGAACACTGAAGCTTTCTTT
TRBV25-1	NA	TRBD1	TRBJ1-4	CASKGQGGSEKLFF	TGTGCCAGCAAGGGACAGGGCGGGAGTGAAAAACTGTTTTTT
TRBV5-4	NA	TRBD2	TRBJ2-7	CASSPLLTSGYTYEQYF	TGTGCCAGCAGCCCCCTCCTGACTAGCGGGTACACCTACGAGCAGTACTTC
TRBV5-1	NA	TRBD1	TRBJ2-1	CASSLRQGASQFF	TGCGCCAGCAGCTTGAGACAGGGGGCAAGTCAGTTCTTC
TRBV19	few	TRBD1	TRBJ1-1	CASTGSRGTGALGTEAFF	TGTGCCAGTACCGGGAGTAGGGGGACAGGGGCACTGGGCACTGAAGCTTTCTTT
TRBV7-9	once	TRBD2	TRBJ2-2	CASSVPTSGSGTGELFF	TGTGCCAGCAGCGTTCCGACTAGCGGTTCGGGCACCGGGGAGCTGTTTTTT
TRBV19	few	TRBD1	TRBJ1-1	CASSIISGGTEAFF	TGTGCCAGTAGTATCATATCAGGGGGAACTGAAGCTTTCTTT
TRBV13	NA	TRBD2	TRBJ2-1	CASNVRRPVSGGSYNEQFF	TGTGCCAGCAACGTTAGACGGCCTGTCTCGGGAGGGTCCTACAATGAGCAGTTCTTC
TRBV19	NA	NA	TRBJ2-2	CASSIGYRQGTGELFF	TGTGCCAGTAGTATAGGCTACAGGCAGGGGACCGGGGAGCTGTTTTTT
TRBV18	NA	TRBD1	TRBJ1-2	CASSPPGQGFYGYTF	TGTGCCAGCTCACCCCCGGGACAGGGGTTCTATGGCTACACCTTC
TRBV5-1	once	TRBD1	TRBJ2-7	CASRTGTGHSYEQYF	TGCGCCAGCAGAACCGGGACAGGGCACAGTTACGAGCAGTACTTC
TRBV19	NA	TRBD1	TRBJ1-3	CASSKPPGQSSGNTIYF	TGTGCCAGTAGTAAACCTCCGGGACAGTCCTCTGGAAACACCATATATTTT
TRBV7-8	NA	NA	TRBJ2-5	CASSLVRQTPGETQYF	TGTGCCAGCAGCTTAGTGAGGCAGACTCCTGGGGAGACCCAGTACTTC
TRBV30	NA	NA	TRBJ1-1	CAWSFPAGGDTEAFF	TGTGCCTGGAGTTTCCCCGCGGGGGGGGATACTGAAGCTTTCTTT
TRBV28	NA	NA	TRBJ1-1	CASSYGGESTEAFF	TGTGCCAGCAGTTACGGAGGGGAGAGCACTGAAGCTTTCTTT
TRBV27	NA	TRBD2	TRBJ2-5	CASSSQTGLAGGETQYF	TGTGCCAGCAGTTCACAAACGGGACTAGCGGGGGGAGAGACCCAGTACTTC
TRBV7-3	NA	TRBD2	TRBJ2-3	CASSLRGLVSDTQYF	TGTGCCAGCAGCTTGAGGGGACTAGTCTCAGATACGCAGTATTTT
TRBV2	NA	NA	TRBJ1-2	CASSEEGEGHGYTF	TGTGCCAGCAGTGAAGAGGGGGAGGGCCATGGCTACACCTTC
TRBV6-6	NA	TRBD1	TRBJ1-5	CASRDRTGGNQPQHF	TGTGCCAGCAGGGACAGGACGGGGGGCAATCAGCCCCAGCATTTT
TRBV5-6	once	NA	TRBJ2-5	CASSLSGLEQYF	TGTGCCAGCAGCTTGTCAGGGCTTGAGCAGTACTTC
TRBV6-1	NA	TRBD2	TRBJ2-1	CASSAAGAGYNEQFF	TGTGCCAGCAGTGCAGCGGGGGCCGGGTACAATGAGCAGTTCTTC
TRBV28	NA	NA	TRBJ1-1	CASSLWGTFLSNTEAFF	TGTGCCAGCAGTCTTTGGGGGACATTCTTATCAAACACTGAAGCTTTCTTT
TRBV29-1	few	TRBD1	TRBJ2-1	CSVTGGIYNEQFF	TGCAGCGTGACAGGGGGTATTTACAATGAGCAGTTCTTC
TRBV6-4	NA	NA	TRBJ1-1	CASSLGRGSTEAFF	TGTGCCAGCAGCCTCGGACGGGGGAGCACTGAAGCTTTCTTT
TRBV7-2	NA	TRBD1	TRBJ1-6	CASSLASQGAPPLHF	TGTGCCAGCAGCTTAGCGTCACAGGGGGCCCCCCCCCTCCACTTT
TRBV7-9	NA	NA	TRBJ2-5	CASSLGTPYYLARGETQYF	TGTGCCAGCAGCTTAGGGACCCCATACTATCTAGCGAGGGGAGAGACCCAGTACTTC
TRBV19	NA	NA	TRBJ1-1	CASSIESLSNTEAFF	TGTGCCAGTAGTATAGAATCACTATCTAACACTGAAGCTTTCTTT
TRBV7-6	NA	TRBD2	TRBJ2-7	CASSPDRLAGGPMGSDEQYF	TGTGCCAGCAGCCCCGATCGACTAGCGGGAGGGCCAATGGGGTCTGACGAGCAGTACTTC
TRBV27	NA	TRBD1	TRBJ2-2	CASSLYAGGSTGELFF	TGTGCCAGCAGTTTATACGCAGGGGGTTCCACCGGGGAGCTGTTTTTT
TRBV5-4	NA	TRBD2	TRBJ2-7	CASSLSGGALEQYF	TGTGCCAGCAGCCTTAGCGGGGGGGCCCTCGAGCAGTACTTC
TRBV9	NA	TRBD2	TRBJ2-2	CASSAISGGATGELFF	TGTGCCAGCAGCGCGATTAGCGGGGGGGCTACCGGGGAGCTGTTTTTT
TRBV10-3	NA	TRBD1	TRBJ2-7	CAISDPGTVTSYEQYF	TGTGCCATCAGTGACCCCGGGACAGTAACTTCCTACGAGCAGTACTTC